The present T cell receptor beta chain was sequenced within a study of breast tumors, draining lymph nodes, adjacent tissues. Breast cancer patients provided tissue from their axillary draining lymph nodes. The CDR3 is 14 amino acids. Unmatched junction bases numbered 5, after V lost 10 bases and J lost 1 base. Per germline, CDR1 MNHNS and CDR2 SASEGT. TCRdb reprocessed the multiplex PCR reads with MiXCR, giving one entry per CDR3 protein. Found here are over 200,000 distinct CDR3 sequences, approximately 36% of them singletons; the top ten hold about 3.9%. This clonotype was detected ten times or more.

The rearrangement uses TRBV6-1 and TRBJ2-3; 10 bases align to TRBD2. The receptor comes from a female donor with breast cancer. Some clones in this sample may be carry-over from other donors' samples. The sequenced sample was axillary lymph node tissue. Written as DNA, the CDR3 is TGTGCCATCGGGAGCGGGGGGGGCACAGATACGCAGTATTTT. This codes for CAIGSGGGTDTQYF.